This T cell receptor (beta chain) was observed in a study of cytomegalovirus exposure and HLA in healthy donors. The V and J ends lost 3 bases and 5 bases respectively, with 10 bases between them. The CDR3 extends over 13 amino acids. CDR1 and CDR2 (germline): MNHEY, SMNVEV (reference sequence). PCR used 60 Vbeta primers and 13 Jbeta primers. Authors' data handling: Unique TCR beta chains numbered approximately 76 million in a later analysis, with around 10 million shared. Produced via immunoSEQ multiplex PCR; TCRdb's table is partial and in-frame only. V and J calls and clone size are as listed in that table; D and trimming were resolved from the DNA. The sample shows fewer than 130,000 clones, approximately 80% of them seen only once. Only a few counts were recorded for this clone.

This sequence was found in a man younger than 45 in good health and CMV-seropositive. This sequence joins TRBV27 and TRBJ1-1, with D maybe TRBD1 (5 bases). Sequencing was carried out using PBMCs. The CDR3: CASSFWGETEAFF. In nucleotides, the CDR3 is TGTGCCAGCAGTTTCTGGGGCGAGACTGAAGCTTTCTTT.